A selection of T cell receptor beta chains follows, all from one sample in a study of vaccination and CD4 T cells after COVID-19. Which antigens these TCRs recognize remains unknown. TCRdb fed the PCR reads into MiXCR, producing one record per CDR3 protein. The table includes approximately 12,000 distinct CDR3 sequences, roughly 54% detected once. Sequencing was done on a sample of CD4+ T cells from blood, cultured in vitro. These receptors were taken from a human donor who had recovered from COVID-19. CDR3s include the opening cysteine and the closing phenylalanine or tryptophan. D genes are given only for firm matches. Clone size is given for some rows only: seen once, a few or many times, or a class if the clone is expanded.

>few|17|.|TRBJ2-7|TRBV20-1
CSARALLRDIPSYEQYF
TGCAGTGCTAGAGCCTTGCTACGGGACATCCCCTCCTACGAGCAGTACTTC
>.|16|.|TRBJ2-3|TRBV4-1
CASSQDGGFHTDTQYF
TGCGCCAGCAGCCAAGATGGGGGGTTCCACACAGATACGCAGTATTTT
>few|14|TRBD1|TRBJ1-2|TRBV20-1
CSASTGQGSYGYTF
TGCAGTGCTAGTACGGGACAGGGGAGCTATGGCTACACCTTC
>.|13|TRBD1|TRBJ1-2|TRBV6-1
CASTTGTGDGYTF
TGTGCCAGCACCACCGGGACAGGCGACGGCTACACCTTC
>.|14|.|TRBJ2-1|TRBV7-9
CASSASGSYNEQFF
TGTGCCAGCAGCGCGAGCGGTTCCTACAATGAGCAGTTCTTC
>.|14|.|TRBJ2-3|TRBV11-2
CASSLVAGADTQYF
TGTGCCAGCAGCTTAGTGGCAGGCGCAGATACGCAGTATTTT
>.|11|.|TRBJ2-7|TRBV2
CACTGEVEQYF
TGTGCCTGCACAGGGGAGGTCGAGCAGTACTTC
>few|15|.|TRBJ2-3|TRBV27
CATAAGVTSTDTQYF
TGTGCCACGGCAGCCGGGGTCACTAGCACAGATACGCAGTATTTT
>.|16|.|TRBJ1-5|TRBV4-3
CASSQDSTGVNQPQHF
TGCGCCAGCAGCCAAGATTCGACGGGGGTCAATCAGCCCCAGCATTTT
>.|15|.|TRBJ1-1|TRBV7-2
CASSPHLRVNTEAFF
TGTGCCAGCAGCCCGCACCTCAGGGTGAACACTGAAGCTTTCTTT
>.|15|.|TRBJ1-1|TRBV28
CASSLFVARSTEAFF
TGTGCCAGCAGTTTATTCGTAGCCAGGTCAACTGAAGCTTTCTTT
>.|14|.|TRBJ2-5|TRBV7-9
CASSLGTLKETQYF
TGTGCCAGCAGCTTAGGGACTTTAAAAGAGACCCAGTACTTC
>.|15|TRBD1|TRBJ1-6|TRBV10-3
CAISDGQGINSPLHF
TGTGCCATCAGCGACGGACAGGGGATTAATTCACCCCTCCACTTT
>.|15|.|TRBJ2-7|TRBV9
CASSVLPGSLSEQYF
TGTGCCAGCAGCGTACTCCCGGGCTCCCTCTCGGAGCAGTACTTC
>.|14|.|TRBJ1-4|TRBV20-1
CSASPPIPMKELFF
TGCAGTGCCTCCCCGCCCATACCAATGAAAGAACTGTTTTTT
>.|13|.|TRBJ2-3|TRBV19
CASRKSSTDTQYF
TGTGCCAGTAGGAAATCTAGCACAGATACGCAGTATTTT
>.|13|.|TRBJ2-2|TRBV27
CATQMLGTGELFF
TGTGCCACCCAGATGCTGGGGACCGGGGAGCTGTTTTTT
>few|14|.|TRBJ1-1|TRBV18
CASSPQSMNTEAFF
TGTGCCAGCTCACCACAGAGTATGAACACTGAAGCTTTCTTT
>.|17|.|TRBJ2-1|TRBV7-3
CASSLRPPWDGDNEQFF
TGTGCCAGCAGCTTAAGGCCCCCGTGGGACGGGGACAATGAGCAGTTCTTC
>.|15|.|TRBJ2-3|TRBV6-1
CASSRAGDRTDTQYF
TGTGCCAGCAGTCGAGCGGGGGACAGAACAGATACGCAGTATTTT
>.|16|TRBD2|TRBJ2-6|TRBV6-1
CASSSRGGTGANVLTF
TGTGCCAGCAGTAGCCGCGGGGGGACTGGGGCCAACGTCCTGACTTTC
>few|13|.|TRBJ1-2|TRBV18
CASSLTANYGYTF
TGTGCCAGCTCACTGACAGCTAACTATGGCTACACCTTC
>few|14|.|TRBJ1-1|TRBV20-1
CSAREGRKNTEAFF
TGCAGTGCTAGAGAGGGTCGGAAGAACACTGAAGCTTTCTTT
>.|13|.|TRBJ1-2|TRBV10-3
CAISGAPGYGYTF
TGTGCCATCAGTGGGGCCCCGGGCTATGGCTACACCTTC
>.|14|.|TRBJ1-1|TRBV11-3
CASSLGPMNTEAFF
TGTGCCAGCAGCTTAGGACCTATGAACACTGAAGCTTTCTTT
>.|14|TRBD1|TRBJ2-5|TRBV27
CASSLFSGGETQYF
TGTGCCAGCAGTTTATTCTCAGGGGGAGAGACCCAGTACTTC
>.|15|.|TRBJ1-1|TRBV10-1
CASRPEGGMNTEAFF
TGCGCCAGCAGACCAGAAGGAGGAATGAACACTGAAGCTTTCTTT
>once|13|.|TRBJ1-1|TRBV19
CASSIMGGGEAFF
TGTGCCAGTAGTATAATGGGGGGAGGTGAAGCTTTCTTT
>.|16|TRBD2|TRBJ2-5|TRBV5-4
CASSLGAGAGQETQYF
TGTGCCAGCAGCTTGGGGGCGGGAGCGGGGCAAGAGACCCAGTACTTC